Presented here are 24 T cell receptor beta chains from one specimen sequenced in a study of T-cell reconstitution after alpha-beta-depleted transplantation in children. Unique molecular identifiers were built into the TCRbeta library. TCRdb ran MiXCR on the PCR reads and lists one entry per CDR3 protein. The sample records 250,000 or so distinct CDR3 sequences, more than 20% being singletons. The sequencing used PBMCs, mostly from graft donor cells, collected 360 days after TCRalphabeta/CD19-depleted stem cell transplant. The source of these receptors is a female patient aged 2-9 years who had a stem cell transplant for congenital amegakaryocytic thrombocytopenia, so the T cells may come from the graft donor.

The chain carries TRBV5-4 and TRBJ2-3, with 13 bases lining up with TRBD2. There are 17 residues in the CDR3. The germline CDR1 and CDR2 sequences are SGHNT and YYREEE (reference sequence). V lost 3 bases to trimming and J lost 0 bases; unmatched junction nucleotides: 4. Written as DNA, the CDR3 is TGTGCCAGCAGCTCGGGACTAGCGGGAACTAGCACAGATACGCAGTATTTT. Amino acid sequence: CASSSGLAGTSTDTQYF. Drawing the rest from reference TRBV5-4 and TRBJ2-3, the complete variable domain is ETGVTQSPTHLIKTRGQQVTLRCSSQSGHNTVSWYQQALGQGPQFIFQYYREEENGRGNFPPRFSGLQFPNYSSELNVNALELDDSALYLCASSSGLAGTSTDTQYFGPGTRLTVL.

V is TRBV4-1 and J is TRBJ2-3; 8 bases match TRBD2. The CDR3 loop spans 18 amino acids. The trim removed 2 bases at V and 2 bases at J, leaving 12 bases unmatched. CDR1 is MGHRA and CDR2 is YSYEKL in the germline V gene. CDR3 region: CASSQTPGRGGFTDTQYF. The CDR3 nucleotides read TGCGCCAGCAGCCAAACCCCGGGACGCGGGGGGTTCACAGATACGCAGTATTTT.

This clonotype turned up a few times. At one of its ends the junction is not consistent with the germline gene, which may arise from a read error. The chain couples TRBV5-1 to TRBJ2-1; 8 nucleotides line up with TRBD2. CDR1 SGHRS and CDR2 YFSETQ come from the germline V gene. The CDR3 runs 19 residues. The CDR3 nucleotides read TGCGCCAGCAGCTTGGCCGGGGGGGTCAGATATAGCTCCTACGATGAGCAGTTCTTC. It is translated as CASSLAGGVRYSSYDEQFF.

This sequence joins TRBV20-1 and TRBJ1-5; 8 nucleotides align to TRBD1. Germline V lookup: CDR1 DFQATT, CDR2 SNEGSKA (reference sequence). V gave up 4 bases and J gave up 5 bases; unmatched junction bases: 4. This CDR3 contains 13 residues. CDR3 in amino acids: CSANYRGYQPQHF. For the CDR3, the DNA is TGCAGTGCTAACTACAGGGGGTATCAGCCCCAGCATTTT.

V and J are TRBV18 and TRBJ1-2, with a tentative D call TRBD1 (6 bases). The CDR3 totals 16 residues. The germline CDR1 and CDR2 sequences are KGHSH and LQKENI. V lost 1 base and J lost 1, with 13 bases in between. In DNA form, the CDR3 reads TGTGCCAGCTCACCACTACAGGGAAGGGGTAACTATGGCTACACCTTC. Translating gives CASSPLQGRGNYGYTF.

The rearrangement joins TRBV4-1 to TRBJ1-2; D not resolved. V shed 6 bases and J shed 2 bases, with 16 bases lying between them. The CDR3 totals 15 residues. Germline assignment: CDR1 MGHRA and CDR2 YSYEKL. Written as DNA, the CDR3 is TGCGCCAGCAGACGTACCAATCTAGGAAACTATGGCTACACCTTC. Translated: CASRRTNLGNYGYTF.

The chain is built from TRBV4-1 and TRBJ2-7, with TRBD2 identical over 11 bases. The ends lost 9 bases at V and 2 bases at J; junction bases unmatched: 9. The CDR3 runs 15 residues. Germline V gives CDR1 MGHRA, CDR2 YSYEKL. The CDR3 protein is CASQITSGGTYEQYF. Written as DNA, the CDR3 is TGCGCCAGTCAAATAACTAGCGGGGGTACCTACGAGCAGTACTTC.

To note about this clonotype: This may be a read error, as it is one base from a much larger clone. The chain combines TRBV12-3 or TRBV12-4 with TRBJ2-5, with D uncertain. This CDR3 is 14 amino acids long. Trimming took 7 bases from V and 2 from J, leaving 14 bases between them. In nucleotides, the CDR3 is TGTGCCAGCATTTTGATGAGTAAACAAGAGACCCAGTACTTC. Translated, it gives CASILMSKQETQYF.

This clonotype was observed a few times. The gene calls are TRBV12-3 or TRBV12-4 and TRBJ1-1, with a weak D call TRBD1 (5 bases). This CDR3 region has 12 residues. Trimming removed 8 bases from V and 4 bases from J, with 11 bases in between. The CDR3 bases are TGTGCCAGCGCGGGGGGAGCCACTGAAGCTTTCTTT. Translation gives CASAGGATEAFF.

The sample holds a few counts of this clonotype. The V gene is TRBV5-1, the J gene TRBJ2-4, with D unclear. Germline loops: CDR1 SGHRS, CDR2 YFSETQ. The germline V and J ends were trimmed by 0 bases and 1 base, with 11 bases remaining between them. There are 16 residues in the CDR3. CDR3 coding DNA: TGCGCCAGCAGCTTGGAAGGGCAGTCCGCCAAAAACATTCAGTACTTC. Translating it yields CASSLEGQSAKNIQYF.

The chain joins TRBV6-6 to TRBJ1-5; D possibly corresponds to TRBD1 (6 bases). The germline V gene encodes CDR1 MNHNY and CDR2 SVGAGI (reference sequence). V was pared by 11 bases and J by 3 bases, with 11 bases between. The CDR3 length is 12 residues. The CDR3 coding sequence is TGTGCCGCACAGGGACCCAATCAGCCCCAGCATTTT. It specifies CAAQGPNQPQHF.

The chain is built from TRBV5-1 and TRBJ2-2; TRBD1 aligns across 9 bases. The CDR3 totals 18 residues. Trimming removed 0 bases from V and 9 bases from J; junction bases left unmatched: 15. Germline V lookup: CDR1 SGHRS, CDR2 YFSETQ. CDR3 region: CASSLVSGTGFRSRELFF. The CDR3 coding sequence is TGCGCCAGCAGCTTGGTCTCGGGGACAGGGTTTCGATCGAGGGAGCTGTTTTTT.

This clonotype has only a few counts. The V gene is TRBV3-1, the J gene TRBJ2-2, with 7 bases fitting TRBD2. Per germline, CDR1 LGHDT and CDR2 YNNKEL (reference sequence). The CDR3 length is 18 residues. V lost 4 bases to trimming and J lost 0 bases; unmatched junction nucleotides: 11. CDR3 sequence: CASSRRLAEDANTGELFF. CDR3 DNA: TGTGCCAGCAGCCGCAGACTAGCCGAAGATGCGAACACCGGGGAGCTGTTTTTT.

This clonotype occurred a few times. The genes are TRBV12-3 or TRBV12-4 and TRBJ2-7; D assignment may be TRBD1 or TRBD2 (6 bases each). V dropped 6 bases and J dropped 7 bases, with 16 bases sitting between them. The CDR3 is 13 residues long. The CDR3 sequence is CASRRGVLWEQYF. Written as DNA, the CDR3 is TGTGCCAGCAGAAGGGGGGTCCTGTGGGAGCAGTACTTC.

The chain carries TRBV18 and TRBJ2-6; D is perhaps TRBD2 (6 bases). CDR1 KGHSH and CDR2 LQKENI come from the germline V gene. Trimming pared 0 bases from V and 4 bases from J, leaving 13 bases between. The length of the CDR3 is 17 residues. The CDR3 loop is CASSPPGGRAGANVLTF. The CDR3 bases are TGTGCCAGCTCACCACCGGGGGGTCGGGCCGGGGCCAACGTCCTGACTTTC.

This clonotype has only a few counts. The V gene is TRBV5-1, the J gene TRBJ2-5; D possibly matches TRBD1 or TRBD2 (5 bases each). This CDR3 is 16 amino acids long. Trimming removed 0 bases from V and 2 bases from J, with 14 bases in between. Germline V gene data show CDR1 as SGHRS and CDR2 as YFSETQ. The CDR3 protein is CASSLAPGTRQETQYF. The CDR3 DNA follows: TGCGCCAGCAGCTTGGCCCCAGGGACCCGACAAGAGACCCAGTACTTC.

The table lists this clonotype with a few counts. The rearrangement joins TRBV7-2 to TRBJ1-1; no clear D. Germline lookup yields CDR1 SGHTA and CDR2 FQGNSA. Trimming stripped 1 base from V and 11 bases from J, with 11 bases between. This CDR3 region has 12 residues. The CDR3 nucleotides read TGTGCCAGCAGCTTAGTTCGGGGTTCGGCTTTCTTT. As protein: CASSLVRGSAFF.

This clonotype was seen a few times. This sequence joins TRBV6-2 or TRBV6-3 and TRBJ2-5; the match to TRBD1 covers 7 bases. Trimming removed 2 bases from V and 0 bases from J; junction bases left unmatched: 6. Germline assignment: CDR1 MNHEY and CDR2 SVGEGT. The CDR3 has 16 amino acids. As DNA, the CDR3 is TGTGCCAGCAGTTACCTACAGGGACAGTACCAAGAGACCCAGTACTTC. It yields the protein CASSYLQGQYQETQYF.

This clonotype was observed a few times. The rearrangement uses TRBV5-6 and TRBJ1-4; D not certain. Trimming removed 1 base at V and 5 bases at J, with 9 bases between. Looked up from germline, CDR1 is SGHDT and CDR2 is YYEEEE. This CDR3 contains 14 residues. CDR3 nucleotide sequence: TGTGCCAGCAGCTTGTTGGGTCGAAATGAAAAACTGTTTTTT. Protein sequence: CASSLLGRNEKLFF.

The chain is built from TRBV18 and TRBJ2-1; D remains ambiguous. Trimming shortened V by 8 bases and J by 6 bases, and 8 bases separated the two germline ends. The germline CDR1 and CDR2 sequences are KGHSH and LQKENI. The CDR3 consists of 11 residues. CDR3 nucleotide sequence: TGTGCCAGCACGCAAGGCAATGAGCAGTTCTTC. Residues: CASTQGNEQFF.

In its sample, this clonotype was seen many times. V gene TRBV28 combines with J gene TRBJ1-6; D ambiguous. In germline, CDR1 is MDHEN, CDR2 SYDVKM. Trimming pared 7 bases from V and 9 bases from J, leaving 13 bases between. The CDR3 totals 13 residues. DNA for the CDR3: TGTGCCAGCACGGCCCCTTGGGGTTCACCCCTCCACTTT. Amino acids: CASTAPWGSPLHF.

This chain joins TRBV12-3 or TRBV12-4 and TRBJ2-3; the D is unclear. The CDR3 contains 14 residues. V shed 3 bases and J shed 3 bases, with 10 bases lying between them. CDR3 nucleotide sequence: TGTGCCAGCAGTTTCAGCTACCCAACAGATACGCAGTATTTT. Translated: CASSFSYPTDTQYF.

This clonotype has more than one count but fewer than ten. The chain combines TRBV24-1 with TRBJ1-3; 7 nucleotides line up with TRBD1. The CDR3 has 15 residues. The V and J ends lost 9 bases and 0 bases, in that order; junction bases with no gene match: 7. The germline V gene encodes CDR1 KGHDR and CDR2 SFDVKD. CDR3 DNA: TGTGCCACCGGGGACAGTGTAGACTCTGGAAACACCATATATTTT. Translated, it gives CATGDSVDSGNTIYF.

This clonotype came up a few times. The chain uses TRBV28 and TRBJ2-1, with 8 bases fitting TRBD1. The CDR3 has 13 amino acids. Germline V gives CDR1 MDHEN, CDR2 SYDVKM. The V and J ends lost 8 bases and 4 bases, in that order; junction bases with no gene match: 4. The CDR3 bases are TGTGCCAGCCGACAGGGGATGTACAATGAGCAGTTCTTC. Its translation: CASRQGMYNEQFF.